What follows are 15 T cell receptor beta chains derived from one specimen sequenced in a study of cytomegalovirus exposure and HLA in healthy donors (dated by TCRdb to 2016 to 2017). Library prep was done by the immunoSEQ multiplex PCR assay. A mixture of 60 forward primers for TCR Vbeta segments and 13 reverse primers for TCR Jbeta segments was used in the multiplex PCR. As stored in TCRdb, this immuneACCESS dataset retains in-frame rearrangements with V and J assigned. A fraction of the clones does not appear; measured against another copy, unresolved V genes explain less than half of the discrepancy, and the remainder lacks a known reason. The sample has about 140,000 clones on record, 88% of them singletons. The ten largest clones represent roughly 0.53% of the sample. Sequenced material: PBMCs. The receptors originated from a woman aged 40-49 years in good health and CMV-seronegative.

This chain joins TRBV30 and TRBJ1-4, with 7 positions matching TRBD1. CDR3 length: 13 amino acids. J was trimmed by 8 bases and V by 3 bases; bases with no gene match: 6. CDR1 and CDR2 from the germline V gene are GTSNPN and SVGIG (reference sequence). CDR3 DNA sequence: TGTGCCTGGAGCCGACAGGGTGGGGAAAAACTGTTTTTT. The encoded protein is CAWSRQGGEKLFF.

CDR3 residues: CASSLALYQETQYF. The CDR3 region has the DNA TGTGCCAGCAGCTTGGCCCTTTACCAAGAGACCCAGTACTTC. This chain connects TRBV11-2 to TRBJ2-5; D call uncertain. With 3 bases removed from V and 0 bases from J, the gap between germline ends came to 8 bases. This CDR3 contains 14 residues. Per germline, CDR1 SGHAT and CDR2 FQNNGV.

V and J are TRBV2 and TRBJ2-5; 7 bases agree with TRBD2. The V gene's germline CDR1 is SNHLY and CDR2 FYNNEI. CDR3 length equals 13 residues. Trimming took 8 bases from V and 1 from J; bases not matched to a gene: 4. The CDR3 sequence: CASVGLGQETQYF. In DNA form, the CDR3 reads TGTGCCAGCGTTGGACTAGGCCAAGAGACCCAGTACTTC.

This clone was recorded only once. The rearrangement joins TRBV5-4 to TRBJ2-7; 8 bases agree with TRBD2. The V segment lost 2 bases and the J segment 2 bases; nucleotides outside the gene matches: 6. Germline assignment: CDR1 SGHNT and CDR2 YYREEE (reference sequence). This CDR3 contains 15 residues. Written as DNA, the CDR3 is TGTGCCAGCAGCTTCCTCGGGAGGGCCCCCTACGAGCAGTACTTC. This codes for CASSFLGRAPYEQYF.

The chain couples TRBV7-9 to TRBJ2-3; a weak D match, TRBD2 (6 bases). The length of the CDR3 is 15 residues. The V end was cut by 3 bases, the J end by 2 bases, with 12 bases between. Germline V gene sequence: CDR1 SEHNR, CDR2 FQNEAQ (reference sequence). CDR3 region: CASSFVGGPTDTQYF. The CDR3 bases are TGTGCCAGCAGCTTTGTGGGAGGCCCCACAGATACGCAGTATTTT.

As for this clone: Its ends do not fully match the called genes, so a read error is possible. The chain has TRBV7-7 and TRBJ2-5, with 9 nucleotides matching TRBD1. The J call could be wrong; TRBJ2-7 is a better fit for the DNA end. CDR3 length: 13 residues. Per germline, CDR1 SSHAT and CDR2 FNYEAQ (reference sequence). The CDR3: CASSLRTGDEQYF. Here the CDR3 DNA reads TGTGCTAGCAGCCTAAGGACAGGGGACGAGCAGTACTTC.

The V call is TRBV9, the J call TRBJ2-5; possible D gene TRBD1, 5 bases. The CDR3 extends over 16 amino acids. With 4 bases removed from V and 5 bases from J, the gap between germline ends came to 21 bases. CDR1 and CDR2 (germline): SGDLS, YYNGEE. The chain's CDR3 is CASSPQARSMRETQYF. The CDR3 DNA follows: TGTGCCAGCAGCCCACAGGCGAGATCGATGCGGGAGACCCAGTACTTC.

The chain has TRBV5-1 and TRBJ2-7; 13 nucleotides agree with TRBD2. V shed 4 bases and J 4 bases; nucleotides not matched to a gene: 8. This CDR3 spans 16 amino acids. The V gene's germline CDR1 is SGHRS and CDR2 YFSETQ. The CDR3 DNA reads TGCGCCAGCAGCCCGCTACCGGGACTAGCGGGATACGAGCAGTACTTC. Amino acids: CASSPLPGLAGYEQYF. Using reference TRBV5-1 and TRBJ2-7 for the parts outside the CDR3, the full variable domain is KAGVTQTPRYLIKTRGQQVTLSCSPISGHRSVSWYQQTPGQGLQFLFEYFSETQRNKGNFPGRFSGRQFSNSRSEMNVSTLELGDSALYLCASSPLPGLAGYEQYFGPGTRLTVT.

The table lists this clone with a few counts. The chain couples TRBV4-1 to TRBJ1-3; no reliable D call. CDR1 and CDR2 from the germline V gene are MGHRA and YSYEKL. Trimming took 4 bases from V and 3 from J, leaving 19 bases between them. The CDR3 covers 17 residues. The CDR3 DNA follows: TGCGCCAGCAGCCGGGGAGGTCTCGTGTCGCTTGGAAACACCATATATTTT. It codes for CASSRGGLVSLGNTIYF.

The V and J genes are TRBV6-5 and TRBJ2-7, with no clear D. Germline V gives CDR1 MNHEY, CDR2 SVGAGI. V lost 6 bases to trimming and J lost 6 bases, with 12 bases between them. The length of the CDR3 is 12 residues. CDR3 sequence: CASSDPPGEQYF. The CDR3 DNA follows: TGTGCCAGCAGCGACCCCCCGGGCGAGCAGTACTTC.

This clone came up once. This chain connects TRBV5-5 to TRBJ2-6; 8 nucleotides agree with TRBD1. With V trimmed by 4 bases and J by 0 bases, 6 bases remained unmatched. The CDR3 consists of 17 residues. Germline-derived CDR1 and CDR2 are SGHKS and YYEKEE (reference sequence). CDR3 in DNA: TGTGCCAGCAGCCCGACAGGGGTAAACTCTGGGGCCAACGTCCTGACTTTC. It is translated as CASSPTGVNSGANVLTF.

The chain couples TRBV4-2 to TRBJ2-7; 9 nucleotides line up with TRBD2. The CDR3 contains 18 residues. Trimming cost V 0 bases and J 4 bases; bases outside gene matches: 13. Germline assignment: CDR1 LGHNA and CDR2 YNFKEQ. In nucleotides, the CDR3 is TGTGCCAGCAGCCAAGAGGTCGTTTGGGCTAGCGGGACGTACGAGCAGTACTTC. Amino acid sequence: CASSQEVVWASGTYEQYF.

The CDR3 sequence is CASSLAPGGTQETQYF. The CDR3 DNA is TGTGCCAGCAGCTTGGCCCCGGGAGGTACACAAGAGACCCAGTACTTC. This sequence joins TRBV5-4 and TRBJ2-5; 7 nucleotides line up with TRBD2. Unmatched junction bases numbered 7, after V lost 0 bases and J lost 2 bases. Germline-derived CDR1 and CDR2 are SGHNT and YYREEE (reference sequence). This CDR3 spans 16 amino acids.

This rearrangement joins TRBV6-6 to TRBJ1-2, with 7 bases matching TRBD1. The CDR3 has 14 residues. Trimming took 6 bases from V and 1 from J; bases not matched to a gene: 5. Germline CDR1 and CDR2: MNHNY and SVGAGI (reference sequence). CDR3 nucleotide sequence: TGTGCCAGCAGGGGACAGCGTTTTAACTATGGCTACACCTTC. Amino acid sequence: CASRGQRFNYGYTF.

In this sample, this clone turned up once. V gene TRBV29-1 combines with J gene TRBJ2-3; 8 bases align to TRBD1. The germline CDR1 and CDR2 sequences are SQVTM and ANQGSEA. The CDR3 covers 15 residues. V shed 2 bases and J 0 bases; nucleotides not matched to a gene: 4. CDR3 bases: TGCAGCGTTGAACCCACAGGGGGTAGCACAGATACGCAGTATTTT. Its translation is CSVEPTGGSTDTQYF.